Shown below are 17 T cell receptor beta chains from a single sample sequenced in a study of PD-1 blockade in mismatch repair-deficient tumors (dated by TCRdb to about 2017). Preparation of the library involved the immunoSEQ multiplex PCR assay. TCRdb obtained this table from immuneACCESS and retained in-frame rearrangements with V and J assigned. These tables miss some clones; where compared with another copy, unresolved V genes account for less than half of the shortfall, and the remainder is unexplained. Counted in this sample were 85,000 to 130,000 clones; 65% to 85% of them appeared once. Jointly, the top ten make up about 6.3% of the sample. The sequences come from peripheral blood, collected roughly 35 weeks after starting pembrolizumab. The receptors shown here come from an adult with mismatch repair-deficient cancer.

This chain joins TRBV27 and TRBJ2-2; a weak D match, TRBD1 (5 bases). CDR1 and CDR2 from the germline V gene are MNHEY and SMNVEV (reference sequence). This CDR3 comprises 15 residues. V was pared by 3 bases and J by 4 bases, with 12 bases between. The CDR3 DNA reads as TGTGCCAGCAGTTTTTCCAGGGCTGCCACCGGGGAGCTGTTTTTT. The encoded protein is CASSFSRAATGELFF.

The chain uses TRBV5-1 and TRBJ1-1; D call uncertain. CDR1 and CDR2 from the germline V gene are SGHRS and YFSETQ. Trimming took 4 bases from V and 7 from J, leaving 14 bases between them. The CDR3 totals 13 residues. DNA for the CDR3: TGCGCCAGCAGCACCCAAGGGTTGTATGAAGCTTTCTTT. Protein sequence: CASSTQGLYEAFF.

The chain uses TRBV19 and TRBJ2-2; TRBD1 matches at 9 bases. CDR1 is LNHDA and CDR2 is SQIVND in the germline V gene (reference sequence). After removal of 7 bases from V and 5 bases from J, the junction contained 8 bases not matched to a gene. The CDR3 is 15 residues long. The CDR3 reads CASTTGTGKTGELFF. In nucleotides, the CDR3 is TGTGCCAGTACTACCGGGACAGGGAAAACCGGGGAGCTGTTTTTT.

The chain recombines TRBV9 with TRBJ2-1, with TRBD1 identical over 7 bases. The V and J ends lost 2 bases and 9 bases, in that order; junction bases with no gene match: 11. Germline V CDR1 and CDR2: SGDLS, YYNGEE. There are 15 residues in the CDR3. The CDR3 nucleotides are TGTGCCAGCAGCGTCGAGGGACAGCGTATTCGTGAGCAGTTCTTC. Translated: CASSVEGQRIREQFF.

The rearrangement links TRBV5-1 to TRBJ2-4; D is unclear. The CDR3 covers 15 residues. Trimming took 4 bases from V and 9 from J, leaving 20 bases between them. Germline loops: CDR1 SGHRS, CDR2 YFSETQ. The CDR3 DNA is TGCGCCAGCAGCCCGGCCGGGTCCGGGCCAGGCATTCAGTACTTC. Encoded protein: CASSPAGSGPGIQYF.

V gene TRBV30 combines with J gene TRBJ2-1, with 9 bases lining up with TRBD1. This CDR3 has 14 amino acids. The germline V gene encodes CDR1 GTSNPN and CDR2 SVGIG (reference sequence). Unmatched junction bases numbered 9, after V lost 4 bases and J lost 8 bases. CDR3 DNA sequence: TGTGCCTGGAATCTGGGACAGGGTCGGGATGAGCAGTTCTTC. Its translation is CAWNLGQGRDEQFF. The full variable domain, rest sourced from reference TRBV30 and TRBJ2-1, is SQTIHQWPATLVQPVGSPLSLECTVEGTSNPNLYWYRQAAGRGLQLLFYSVGIGQISSEVPQNLSASRPQDRQFILSSKKLLLSDSGFYLCAWNLGQGRDEQFFGPGTRLTVL.

The chain couples TRBV9 to TRBJ1-2; D is undetermined. Looked up from germline, CDR1 is SGDLS and CDR2 is YYNGEE. Trimming left V 3 bases short and J 8 bases short, with 11 bases between. This CDR3 comprises 12 residues. CDR3 sequence: CASSAQSRGYTF. The CDR3, as DNA: TGTGCCAGCAGCGCCCAATCAAGGGGCTACACCTTC.

Regarding this clone: At one of its ends the junction is not consistent with the germline gene, which may arise from a read error. The J gene is TRBJ2-2, the V gene TRBV7-7; no reliable D call. This CDR3 has 13 amino acids. Germline V gene lookup returns CDR1 SSHAT and CDR2 FNYEAQ (reference sequence). CDR3 DNA sequence: TGTGCTAGCAGCTTAAATCCTACCGGGGAGCTGTTTTTT. Its translation: CASSLNPTGELFF.

The chain uses TRBV6-5 and TRBJ2-7; TRBD1 is a possible D gene (6 bases). The V and J ends lost 7 bases and 0 bases respectively, with 16 bases between them. The CDR3 runs 15 residues. Looked up from germline, CDR1 is MNHEY and CDR2 is SVGAGI. The CDR3 region is CASKEVTGSSYEQYF. CDR3 nucleotides: TGTGCCAGCAAGGAAGTGACAGGTAGCTCCTACGAGCAGTACTTC.

The chain uses TRBV13 and TRBJ2-7, with D perhaps TRBD2 (5 bases). V was shortened by 5 bases and J by 3 bases, with 11 bases between the two germline ends. Germline V gives CDR1 PRHDT, CDR2 FYEKMQ (reference sequence). The CDR3 covers 13 residues. CDR3 DNA: TGTGCCAGCAGCATACGACGGGGCTACGAGCAGTACTTC. It encodes CASSIRRGYEQYF.

The genes are TRBV9 and TRBJ2-1, with 7 bases fitting TRBD2. The CDR3 runs to 12 residues. J gave up 16 bases and V 1 base, and 8 bases lay outside the gene matches. Germline CDR1 is SGDLS and CDR2 is YYNGEE. The CDR3 DNA sequence: TGTGCCAGCAGCGTATACGGCGGGAGTCTTTTCTTC. Protein product: CASSVYGGSLFF.

The J gene is TRBJ2-3, the V gene TRBV7-8; the D is unclear. The CDR3 extends over 13 amino acids. V lost 3 bases and J lost 0, with 4 bases in between. Germline V lookup: CDR1 SGHVS, CDR2 FQNEAQ. The CDR3 DNA sequence: TGTGCCAGCAGCTTTCTCAGCACAGATACGCAGTATTTT. As protein: CASSFLSTDTQYF.

The chain carries TRBV18 and TRBJ2-7; 8 nucleotides align to TRBD1. With V trimmed by 5 bases and J by 7 bases, 13 bases remained unmatched. CDR3 size: 15 residues. Germline V gene data show CDR1 as KGHSH and CDR2 as LQKENI. The CDR3 DNA follows: TGTGCCAGCTCAGCGGGACAGGATACGGGTCTGGAGCAGTACTTC. Its protein is CASSAGQDTGLEQYF. Filled out from reference TRBV18 and TRBJ2-7, the complete variable domain reads NAGVMQNPRHLVRRRGQEARLRCSPMKGHSHVYWYRQLPEEGLKFMVYLQKENIIDESGMPKERFSAEFPKEGPSILRIQQVVRGDSAAYFCASSAGQDTGLEQYFGPGTRLTVT.

This chain joins TRBV27 and TRBJ2-2; 7 nucleotides align to TRBD1. This CDR3 region has 14 residues. Losses at the gene ends were 5 bases for V and 3 bases for J; bases not matched to a gene: 3. Looked up from germline, CDR1 is MNHEY and CDR2 is SMNVEV (reference sequence). CDR3 loop: CASSRQGYTGELFF. CDR3 DNA sequence: TGTGCCAGCAGTCGACAGGGATACACCGGGGAGCTGTTTTTT.

A few counts support this clone. The V call is TRBV14, the J call TRBJ2-7; 9 bases map to TRBD1. CDR3 size: 13 residues. Germline assignment: CDR1 SGHDN and CDR2 FVKESK. V lost 6 bases and J lost 5; bases outside the gene matches: 5. The CDR3 DNA sequence: TGTGCCAGCAGGGGACAGGGTTCCCACGAGCAGTACTTC. Translating it yields CASRGQGSHEQYF.

The chain combines TRBV7-9 with TRBJ2-1; D is undetermined. The CDR3 consists of 13 residues. The V and J ends lost 1 base and 8 bases respectively, with 9 bases between them. The V gene's germline CDR1 is SEHNR and CDR2 FQNEAQ (reference sequence). The CDR3, as DNA: TGTGCCAGCAGCTTAGGTGTAGAGGATGAGCAGTTCTTC. Amino acids: CASSLGVEDEQFF.

The chain has TRBV7-9 and TRBJ1-2; D gene unclear. Germline CDR1 reads SEHNR; CDR2 reads FQNEAQ (reference sequence). V lost 2 bases to trimming and J lost 2 bases, with 6 bases between them. The CDR3 has 13 amino acids. Here the CDR3 DNA reads TGTGCCAGCAGCTTAACAGAAAACTATGGCTACACCTTC. As protein: CASSLTENYGYTF.